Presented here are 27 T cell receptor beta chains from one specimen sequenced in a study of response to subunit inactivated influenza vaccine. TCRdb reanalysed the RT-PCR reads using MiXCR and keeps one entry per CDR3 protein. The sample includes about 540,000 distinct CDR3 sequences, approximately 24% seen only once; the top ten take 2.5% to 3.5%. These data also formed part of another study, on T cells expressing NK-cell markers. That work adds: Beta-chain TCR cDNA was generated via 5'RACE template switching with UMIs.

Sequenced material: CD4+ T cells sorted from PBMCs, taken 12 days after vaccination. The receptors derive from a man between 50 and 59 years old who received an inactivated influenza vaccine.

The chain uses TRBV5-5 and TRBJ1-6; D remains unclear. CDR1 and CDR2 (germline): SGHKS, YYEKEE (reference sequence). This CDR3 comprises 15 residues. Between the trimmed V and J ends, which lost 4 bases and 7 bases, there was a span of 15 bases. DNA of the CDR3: TGTGCCAGCAGCGCCTCTGGGCGGCTAAATTCACCCCTCCACTTT. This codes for CASSASGRLNSPLHF.

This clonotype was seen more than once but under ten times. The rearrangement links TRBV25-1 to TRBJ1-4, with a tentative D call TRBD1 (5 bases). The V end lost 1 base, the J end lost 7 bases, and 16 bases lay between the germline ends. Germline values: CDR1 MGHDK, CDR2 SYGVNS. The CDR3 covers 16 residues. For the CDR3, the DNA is TGTGCCAGCAGTGAATTGGGACGATACCAGATTGAAAAACTGTTTTTT. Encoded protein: CASSELGRYQIEKLFF.

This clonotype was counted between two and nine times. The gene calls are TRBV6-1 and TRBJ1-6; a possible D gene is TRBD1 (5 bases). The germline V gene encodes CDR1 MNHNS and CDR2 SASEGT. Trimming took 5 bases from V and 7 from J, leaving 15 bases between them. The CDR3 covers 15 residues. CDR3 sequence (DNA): TGTGCCAGCAGTCCCGCGCGGGGGGTGAATTCACCCCTCCACTTT. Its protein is CASSPARGVNSPLHF.

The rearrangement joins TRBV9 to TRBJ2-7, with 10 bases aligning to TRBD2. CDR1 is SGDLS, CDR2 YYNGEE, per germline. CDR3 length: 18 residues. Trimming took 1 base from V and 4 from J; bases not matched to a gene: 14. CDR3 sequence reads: CASSVTKGLAEGPYEQYF. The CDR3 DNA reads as TGTGCCAGCAGCGTAACCAAAGGACTAGCGGAGGGACCGTACGAGCAGTACTTC.

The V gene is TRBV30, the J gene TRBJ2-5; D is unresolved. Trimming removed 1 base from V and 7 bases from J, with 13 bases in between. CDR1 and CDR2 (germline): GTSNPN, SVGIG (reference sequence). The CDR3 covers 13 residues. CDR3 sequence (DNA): TGTGCCTGGAGTGATCGTCTAGTTTTGACCCAGTACTTC. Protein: CAWSDRLVLTQYF.

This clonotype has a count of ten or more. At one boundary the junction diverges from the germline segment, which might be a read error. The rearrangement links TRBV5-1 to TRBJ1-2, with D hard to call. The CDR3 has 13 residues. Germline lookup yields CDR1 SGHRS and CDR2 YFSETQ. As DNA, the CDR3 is TGTGCCAGCAGCTTAGACACTAACTATGGCTACACCTTC. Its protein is CASSLDTNYGYTF.

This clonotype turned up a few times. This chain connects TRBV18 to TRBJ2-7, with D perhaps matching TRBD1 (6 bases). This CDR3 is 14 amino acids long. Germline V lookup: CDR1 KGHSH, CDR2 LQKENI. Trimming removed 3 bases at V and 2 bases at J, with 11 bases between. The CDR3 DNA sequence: TGTGCCAGCTCACCGACAGGCTACACCTACGAGCAGTACTTC. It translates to CASSPTGYTYEQYF.

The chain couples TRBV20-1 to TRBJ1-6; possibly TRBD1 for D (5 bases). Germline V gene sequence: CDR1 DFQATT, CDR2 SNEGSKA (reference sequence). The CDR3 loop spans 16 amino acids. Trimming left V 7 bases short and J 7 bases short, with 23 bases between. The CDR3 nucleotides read TGCAGTGGGGTCGTGGGAGGGCGACGGGGGAATTCACCCCTCCACTTT. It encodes CSGVVGGRRGNSPLHF.

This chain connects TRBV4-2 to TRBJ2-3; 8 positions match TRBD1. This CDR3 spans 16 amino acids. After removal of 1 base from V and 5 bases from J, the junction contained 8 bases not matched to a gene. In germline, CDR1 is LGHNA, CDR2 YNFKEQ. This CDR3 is CASSQAPRTGRDTQYF. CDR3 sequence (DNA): TGTGCCAGCAGCCAAGCCCCCCGGACAGGGAGAGATACGCAGTATTTT.

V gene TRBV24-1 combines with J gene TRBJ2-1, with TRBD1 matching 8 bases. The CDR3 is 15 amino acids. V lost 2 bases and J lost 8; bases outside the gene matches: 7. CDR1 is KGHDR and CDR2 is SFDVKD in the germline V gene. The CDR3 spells CATSDSGQGLDEQFF. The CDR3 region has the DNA TGTGCCACCAGTGATTCAGGACAGGGCCTGGATGAGCAGTTCTTC.

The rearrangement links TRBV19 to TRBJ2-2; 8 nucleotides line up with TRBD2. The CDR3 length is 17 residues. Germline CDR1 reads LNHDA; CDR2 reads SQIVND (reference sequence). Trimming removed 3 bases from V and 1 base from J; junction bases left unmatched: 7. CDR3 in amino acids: CASSIGGAGRNTGELFF. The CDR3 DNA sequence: TGTGCCAGTAGTATCGGGGGGGCAGGGCGGAACACCGGGGAGCTGTTTTTT.

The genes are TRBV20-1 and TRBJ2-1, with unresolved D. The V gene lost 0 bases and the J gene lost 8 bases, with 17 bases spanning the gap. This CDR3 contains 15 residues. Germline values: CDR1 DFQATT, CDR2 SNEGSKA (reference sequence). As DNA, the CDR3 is TGCAGTGCTAGAGATGAAGGGCAGGCCCTCGATGAGCAGTTCTTC. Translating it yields CSARDEGQALDEQFF.

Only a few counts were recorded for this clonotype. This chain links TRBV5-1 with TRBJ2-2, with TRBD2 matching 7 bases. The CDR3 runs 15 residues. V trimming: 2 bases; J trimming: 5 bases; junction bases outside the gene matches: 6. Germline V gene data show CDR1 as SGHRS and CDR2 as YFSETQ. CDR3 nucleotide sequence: TGCGCCAGCAGCTTAATTGCGGGAGAGACCGGGGAGCTGTTTTTT. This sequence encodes CASSLIAGETGELFF.

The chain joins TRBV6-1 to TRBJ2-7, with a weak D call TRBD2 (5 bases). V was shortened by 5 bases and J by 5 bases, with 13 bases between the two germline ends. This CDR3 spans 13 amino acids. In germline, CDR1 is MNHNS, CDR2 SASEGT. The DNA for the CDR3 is TGTGCCAGCAGTCGACGGGCCGGGGACGAGCAGTACTTC. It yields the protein CASSRRAGDEQYF.

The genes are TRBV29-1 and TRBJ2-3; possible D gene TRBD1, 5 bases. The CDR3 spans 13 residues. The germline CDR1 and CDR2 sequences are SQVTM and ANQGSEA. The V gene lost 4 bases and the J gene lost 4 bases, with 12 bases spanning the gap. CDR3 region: CSVVGLGADTQYF. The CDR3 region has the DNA TGCAGCGTTGTTGGGCTAGGGGCAGATACGCAGTATTTT.

In DNA form, the CDR3 reads TGCGCCAGCAAGGGGGGTAAGATCACAGATACGCAGTATTTT. Translating it yields CASKGGKITDTQYF. The chain uses TRBV10-2 and TRBJ2-3; the D call may be TRBD1 or TRBD2 (6 bases each). Germline lookup yields CDR1 WSHSY and CDR2 SAAADI. This CDR3 comprises 14 residues. Trimming stripped 7 bases from V and 2 bases from J, with 13 bases between.

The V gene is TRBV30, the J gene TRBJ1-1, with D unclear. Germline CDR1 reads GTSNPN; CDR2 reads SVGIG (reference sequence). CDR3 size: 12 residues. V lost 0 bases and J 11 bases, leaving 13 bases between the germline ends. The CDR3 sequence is CAWSVRLGTAFF. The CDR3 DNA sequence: TGTGCCTGGAGTGTACGGTTGGGTACGGCTTTCTTT.

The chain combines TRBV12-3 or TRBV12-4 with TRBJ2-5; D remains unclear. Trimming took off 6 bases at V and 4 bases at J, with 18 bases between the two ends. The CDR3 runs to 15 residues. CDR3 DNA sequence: TGTGCCAGCAGCAATCTCCAGCTTGGCGCAGAGACCCAGTACTTC. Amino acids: CASSNLQLGAETQYF.

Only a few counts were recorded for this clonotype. DNA for the CDR3: TGCAGTCCCCCGTCCGGCAACCTGGTGCAGTTCTTC. Protein sequence: CSPPSGNLVQFF. The chain has TRBV20-1 and TRBJ2-1; D is unclear. The CDR3 loop spans 12 amino acids. Germline V gene sequence: CDR1 DFQATT, CDR2 SNEGSKA (reference sequence). V lost 8 bases and J 12 bases, leaving 20 bases between the germline ends.

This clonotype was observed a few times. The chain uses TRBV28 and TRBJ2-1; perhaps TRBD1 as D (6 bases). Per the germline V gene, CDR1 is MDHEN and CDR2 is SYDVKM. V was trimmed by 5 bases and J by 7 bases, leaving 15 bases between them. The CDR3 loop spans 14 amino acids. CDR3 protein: CASSPHPTGNEQFF. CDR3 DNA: TGTGCCAGCAGTCCACACCCAACAGGGAATGAGCAGTTCTTC.

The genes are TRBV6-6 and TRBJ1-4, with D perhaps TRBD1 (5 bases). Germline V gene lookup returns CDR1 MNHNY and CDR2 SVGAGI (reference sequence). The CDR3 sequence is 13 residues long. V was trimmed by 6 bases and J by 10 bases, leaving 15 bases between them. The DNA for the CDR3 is TGTGCCAGCAGCCCCACTCAGGGCGGAAAACTGTTTTTT. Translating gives CASSPTQGGKLFF.

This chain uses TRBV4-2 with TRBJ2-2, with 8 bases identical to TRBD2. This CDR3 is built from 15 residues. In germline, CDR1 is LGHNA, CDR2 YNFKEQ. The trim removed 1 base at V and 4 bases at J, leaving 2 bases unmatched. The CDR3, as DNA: TGTGCCAGCAGCCAAGCGGGAGGGGGCACCGGGGAGCTGTTTTTT. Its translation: CASSQAGGGTGELFF.

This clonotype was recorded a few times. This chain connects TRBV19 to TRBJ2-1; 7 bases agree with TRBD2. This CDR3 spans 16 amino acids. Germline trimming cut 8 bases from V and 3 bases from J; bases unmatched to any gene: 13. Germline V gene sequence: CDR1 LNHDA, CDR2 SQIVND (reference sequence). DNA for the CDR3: TGTGCCAGTGGGGATAGGGCTAGCGGATACTACAATGAGCAGTTCTTC. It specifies CASGDRASGYYNEQFF.

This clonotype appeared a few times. CDR3 sequence: CASSPPPGQGAGETQYF. In nucleotides, the CDR3 is TGTGCCAGCAGTCCCCCGCCGGGACAGGGGGCAGGGGAGACCCAGTACTTC. V is TRBV12-3 or TRBV12-4 and J is TRBJ2-5; TRBD1 agrees at 12 bases. The ends lost 5 bases at V and 5 bases at J; junction bases unmatched: 12. This CDR3 has 17 amino acids.

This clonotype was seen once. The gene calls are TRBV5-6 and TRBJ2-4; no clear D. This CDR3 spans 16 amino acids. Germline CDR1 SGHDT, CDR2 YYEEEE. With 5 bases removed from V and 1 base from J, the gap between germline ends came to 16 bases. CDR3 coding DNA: TGTGCCAGCAGGTCGCAAGGGCTGGGGGCCAAAAACATTCAGTACTTC. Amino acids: CASRSQGLGAKNIQYF.

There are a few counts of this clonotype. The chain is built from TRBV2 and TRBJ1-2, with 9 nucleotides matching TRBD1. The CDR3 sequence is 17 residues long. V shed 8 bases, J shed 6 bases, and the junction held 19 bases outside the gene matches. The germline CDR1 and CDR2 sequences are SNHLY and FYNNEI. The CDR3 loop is CASPAGTATGGIHGYTF. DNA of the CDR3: TGTGCCAGCCCAGCAGGTACGGCGACAGGGGGAATCCATGGCTACACCTTC.

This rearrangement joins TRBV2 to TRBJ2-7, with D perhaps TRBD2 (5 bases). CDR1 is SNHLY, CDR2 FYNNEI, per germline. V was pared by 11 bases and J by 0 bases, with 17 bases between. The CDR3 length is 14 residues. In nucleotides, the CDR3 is TGTGCCCAAAGACGAGGGTCGGGCTCCTACGAGCAGTACTTC. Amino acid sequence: CAQRRGSGSYEQYF.